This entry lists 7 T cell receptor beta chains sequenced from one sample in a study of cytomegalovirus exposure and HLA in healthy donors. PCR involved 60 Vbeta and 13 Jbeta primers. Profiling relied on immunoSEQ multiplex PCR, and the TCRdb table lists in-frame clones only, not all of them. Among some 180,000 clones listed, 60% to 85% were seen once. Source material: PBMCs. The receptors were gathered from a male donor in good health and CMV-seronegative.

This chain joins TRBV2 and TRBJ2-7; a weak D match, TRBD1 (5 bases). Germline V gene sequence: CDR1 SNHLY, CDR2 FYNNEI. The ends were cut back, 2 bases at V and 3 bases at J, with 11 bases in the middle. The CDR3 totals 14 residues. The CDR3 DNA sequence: TGTGCCAGCAGTGAATTAGGGGCTCTCTACGAGCAGTACTTC. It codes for CASSELGALYEQYF.

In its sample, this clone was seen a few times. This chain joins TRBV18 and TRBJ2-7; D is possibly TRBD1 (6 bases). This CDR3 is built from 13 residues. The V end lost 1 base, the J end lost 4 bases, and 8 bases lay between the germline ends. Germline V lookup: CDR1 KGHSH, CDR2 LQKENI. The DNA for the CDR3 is TGTGCCAGCTCACCACGAGGACAGTACGAGCAGTACTTC. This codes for CASSPRGQYEQYF.

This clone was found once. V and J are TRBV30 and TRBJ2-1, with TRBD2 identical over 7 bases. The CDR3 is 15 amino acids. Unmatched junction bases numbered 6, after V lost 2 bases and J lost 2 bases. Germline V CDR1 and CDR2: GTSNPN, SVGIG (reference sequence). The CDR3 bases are TGTGCCTGGAGTAGTTGGGCGGGGGCCTACAATGAGCAGTTCTTC. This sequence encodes CAWSSWAGAYNEQFF.

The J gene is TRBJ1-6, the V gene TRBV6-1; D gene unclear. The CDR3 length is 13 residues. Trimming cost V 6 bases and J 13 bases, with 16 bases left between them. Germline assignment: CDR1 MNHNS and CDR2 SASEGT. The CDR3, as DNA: TGTGCCAGCAGAGCAGACCAAAGGACTCCCCTCCACTTT. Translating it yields CASRADQRTPLHF.

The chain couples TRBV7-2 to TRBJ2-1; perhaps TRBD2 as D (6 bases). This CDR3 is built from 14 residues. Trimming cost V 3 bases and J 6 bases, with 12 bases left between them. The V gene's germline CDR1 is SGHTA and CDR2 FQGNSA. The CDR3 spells CASSLEGWGNEQFF. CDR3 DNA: TGTGCCAGCAGCTTGGAGGGGTGGGGCAATGAGCAGTTCTTC.

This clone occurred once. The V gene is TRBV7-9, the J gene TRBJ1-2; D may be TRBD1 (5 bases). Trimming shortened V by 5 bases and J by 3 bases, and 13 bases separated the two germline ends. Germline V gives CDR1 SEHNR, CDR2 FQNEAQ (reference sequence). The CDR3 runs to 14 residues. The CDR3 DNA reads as TGTGCCAGCAGCCTCCTCAGCAGGGACTATGGCTACACCTTC. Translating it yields CASSLLSRDYGYTF.

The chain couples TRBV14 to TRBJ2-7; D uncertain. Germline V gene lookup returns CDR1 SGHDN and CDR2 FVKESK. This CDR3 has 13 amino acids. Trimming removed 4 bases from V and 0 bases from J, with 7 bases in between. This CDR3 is CASSRANSYEQYF. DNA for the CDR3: TGTGCCAGCAGCCGGGCCAACTCCTACGAGCAGTACTTC.